Listed below are T cell receptor beta chains from one sample, sequenced in a study of blood T cell repertoires in COVID-19. Clones were sequenced by immunoSEQ multiplex PCR, and TCRdb holds only the in-frame ones, with some missing. The sample includes about 94,000 clones, about 74% of them seen just once. The material sequenced was peripheral blood. The receptors were sampled from a man in his 70s with COVID-19, enrolled during active disease. The CDR3 runs from the conserved cysteine through the conserved F or W. D genes are given only for firm matches. Clone sizes are given selectively: once, few, many, or a class where the clone is expanded.

d_gene: TRBD2
v_gene: TRBV6-6
abundance: .
j_gene: TRBJ2-7
CDR3nt: TGTGCCAGCAGTCCCTCAAAAACGTTAGCGGGAGGGCCGAGTGAGCAGTACTTC
CDR3aa: CASSPSKTLAGGPSEQYF

d_gene: TRBD1
v_gene: TRBV2
abundance: .
j_gene: TRBJ2-3
CDR3nt: TGTGCCAGCAGTTCACAGACAGGGGGCCCAGATACGCAGTATTTT
CDR3aa: CASSSQTGGPDTQYF

d_gene: .
v_gene: TRBV6-5
abundance: once
j_gene: TRBJ1-3
CDR3nt: TGTGCCAGCAGTTTCACATACTCTGGAAACACCATATATTTT
CDR3aa: CASSFTYSGNTIYF

d_gene: TRBD1
v_gene: TRBV20-1
abundance: .
j_gene: TRBJ1-1
CDR3nt: TGCAGTGCTAGTCCACAGGGGGGAGCTGAAGCTTTCTTT
CDR3aa: CSASPQGGAEAFF

d_gene: TRBD2
v_gene: TRBV28
abundance: .
j_gene: TRBJ2-5
CDR3nt: TGTGCCAGCAGTTTCCCCCTAGCGGGACTCAGGGAGACCCAGTACTTC
CDR3aa: CASSFPLAGLRETQYF

d_gene: .
v_gene: TRBV30
abundance: .
j_gene: TRBJ2-7
CDR3nt: TGTGCCTGGGAAACAGGGTCCTACGAGCAGTACTTC
CDR3aa: CAWETGSYEQYF

d_gene: .
v_gene: TRBV19
abundance: .
j_gene: TRBJ1-5
CDR3nt: TGTGCCAGTAGTATAAACTTAGATCAGCCCCAGCATTTT
CDR3aa: CASSINLDQPQHF

d_gene: TRBD1
v_gene: TRBV5-1
abundance: .
j_gene: TRBJ2-1
CDR3nt: TGCGCCAGCAGCCTGACGACAGGGGTCGGCAACAATGAGCAGTTCTTC
CDR3aa: CASSLTTGVGNNEQFF

d_gene: .
v_gene: TRBV3-1/TRBV3-2
abundance: .
j_gene: TRBJ2-7
CDR3nt: TGTGCCAGCAGCCCCTCCCCCGAGCAGTACTTC
CDR3aa: CASSPSPEQYF

d_gene: TRBD2
v_gene: TRBV7-9
abundance: .
j_gene: TRBJ2-2
CDR3nt: TGTGCCAGCAGCTTCTACGGTACGGGAGGCACCGGGGAGCTGTTTTTT
CDR3aa: CASSFYGTGGTGELFF

d_gene: .
v_gene: TRBV2
abundance: .
j_gene: TRBJ2-3
CDR3nt: TGTGCCAGCAGTGAAGAGGCGCGGGGCAGCACAGATACGCAGTATTTT
CDR3aa: CASSEEARGSTDTQYF

d_gene: .
v_gene: TRBV6-6
abundance: .
j_gene: TRBJ1-5
CDR3nt: TGTGCCAGCAGTTCGTTCGGGACTCTAAGCAATCAGCCCCAGCATTTT
CDR3aa: CASSSFGTLSNQPQHF

d_gene: .
v_gene: TRBV28
abundance: .
j_gene: TRBJ2-5
CDR3nt: TGTGCCAGCAGTTTATGGGGGCAGGGGACCGAGACCCAGTACTTC
CDR3aa: CASSLWGQGTETQYF